The entry that follows covers one T cell receptor beta chain sequence. Its antigen is still unknown. In germline, CDR1 is SGHVS, CDR2 FQNEAQ. The CDR3 runs 16 residues. The trim removed 5 bases at V and 2 bases at J, leaving 6 bases unmatched. Some clones are missing from TCRdb's copy, which holds only in-frame ones; the method was immunoSEQ multiplex PCR. The data hold about 320,000 clones, with around 83% observed a single time. The data belong to a study of Ad26.COV2.S vaccination and SARS-CoV-2 variants. Study conclusions and caveats: Estimates derived from TCR breadth and depth analyses may have underestimated total T cell responses. The study found similar non-spike TCR breadth in vaccine and placebo recipients.

Indicated treatment: about 20 received Ad26.COV2.S at low or high dose, single or two shots; about 5 received placebo; per-sample allocation not given. Samples were taken on day 63 after the first vaccine or placebo injection. In the vaccine, an Ad26 vector expressed the SARS-CoV-2 spike of the Wuhan strain. This receptor was taken from a person between 18 and 60 years old who received the Ad26.COV2.S COVID-19 vaccine or a placebo. This specimen was peripheral blood, taken in a trial of Ad26.COV2.S vaccine versus placebo. The rearrangement uses TRBV7-8 and TRBJ2-3; 11 positions match TRBD2. CDR3 in DNA: TGTGCCAGCAGCCCATTAGCGGGGGGGCACACAGATACGCAGTATTTT. This codes for CASSPLAGGHTDTQYF. Full variable domain (rest looked up from reference TRBV7-8 and TRBJ2-3): GAGVSQSPRYKVAKRGQDVALRCDPISGHVSLFWYQQALGQGPEFLTYFQNEAQLDKSGLPSDRFFAERPEGSVSTLKIQRTQQEDSAVYLCASSPLAGGHTDTQYFGPGTRLTVL.